These T cell receptor beta chains were read from a single sample in a study of shared clonotypes between healthy human individuals. The protocol was immunoSEQ multiplex PCR, while the TCRdb copy is restricted to in-frame clones and leaves out a portion. The sample has around 750,000 clones; over 65% are singletons. Material for sequencing was memory CD4+ T cells sorted from blood. The receptors here all came from a woman younger than 45 in good health. Each CDR3 is given with its conserved first and last residue.

j_call	v_call	cdr3_aa
TRBJ2-1	TRBV4-1	CASHQPGGNEQFF
TRBJ1-2	TRBV5-8	CASSFTAGTGVNYGYTF
TRBJ2-7	TRBV7-9	CASSSFSGSGEQYF
TRBJ2-7	TRBV7-6	CASSLQGQKGYEQYF
TRBJ1-2	TRBV5-8	CASSPRHYGYTF
TRBJ2-7	TRBV30	CAWRDLSSSYEQYF
TRBJ2-7	TRBV2	CASRLTGGLEQYF
TRBJ2-1	TRBV6-6	CASSGEGEQFF
TRBJ1-1	TRBV6-1	CASSESGVTEAFF
TRBJ1-1	TRBV2	CASGTGKTEAFF
TRBJ2-3	TRBV18	CASSPDYLSTDTQYF
TRBJ1-4	TRBV19	CASRDSRQGREKLFF
TRBJ2-5	TRBV5-1	CASSLAGAAQYF
TRBJ1-3	TRBV27	CASSSGRDGLAGNTIYF
TRBJ1-1	TRBV7-2	CAHHPDRFLNTEAFF
TRBJ2-4	TRBV11-2	CASSLGGIAKNIQYF
TRBJ2-7	TRBV19	CASRDRDYEQYF
TRBJ1-1	TRBV5-1	CASSLAGNGEAFF
TRBJ2-7	TRBV5-1	CASSPTLAGVYEQYF
TRBJ2-7	TRBV6-1	CASSEAEGSGYEQYF
TRBJ2-2	TRBV28	CASRRGTGVTGELFF
TRBJ2-6	TRBV10-2	CASSVPGANVLTF
TRBJ1-2	TRBV2	CASSERGTNYGYTF
TRBJ1-2	TRBV4-1	CASSQGGPLNYGYTF
TRBJ2-1	TRBV2	CASKSTSGYNEQFF
TRBJ2-5	TRBV27	CASSLSGGETQYF
TRBJ2-7	TRBV11-1	CASSLDVRVYEQYF
TRBJ2-7	TRBV11-2	CASTLSGTDAYEQYF
TRBJ2-7	TRBV7-2	CASSLRWDSYEQYF
TRBJ2-7	TRBV6-1	CASSESGLAGGFRLPYEQYF
TRBJ1-2	TRBV6-1	CASSRDQGHTF
TRBJ2-1	TRBV28	CASSLGGTSGYNEQFF
TRBJ1-5	TRBV19	CASSIRVSQPQHF
TRBJ1-4	TRBV11-1	CASSAQEGAEKLFF
TRBJ2-5	TRBV5-4	CASSSGTSGGETQYF
TRBJ2-3	TRBV28	CASTPIAGSRKGDTQYF
TRBJ2-7	TRBV14	CASSQDRGQGGYEQYF
TRBJ2-6	TRBV7-3	CASSSEPRQSGANVLTF
TRBJ2-7	TRBV5-4	CASSTGDSEVFEQYF
TRBJ1-1	TRBV5-5	CASSDRGLSEAFF
TRBJ1-5	TRBV27	CASSFRVGSNQPQHF
TRBJ1-2	TRBV5-1	CASSEGQGNGYTF
TRBJ2-3	TRBV7-9	CASSLVLGVTDTQYF
TRBJ1-1	TRBV6-5	CASNTQGAGTEAFF
TRBJ1-2	TRBV2	CASNLATVNYGYTF
TRBJ2-7	TRBV6-1	CASSDRTSGRYEQYF